This TCR beta chain is drawn from a study of identifying expanded T cells in peripheral blood (dated by TCRdb to about 2019). With regard to the full study: Four technical replicates, made by sequencing separate aliquots from the same pool of genomic DNA, were compared pairwise. Summary of the overall study and its limitations: The authors expected biological variance in healthy repertoires might increase further over much longer intervals such as months to years. The binomial model flagged around 1.3 differentially abundant clones between technical replicates, compared with 15 to 17 over roughly 2 weeks and 19 over approximately four weeks. Across all healthy donors, variance in clone template counts between two-week samples was found to increase significantly with total template count. Both the number of clones called differentially abundant and the false-positive rate were significantly reduced by the beta-binomial model across all healthy-donor time intervals.

No immune events, such as infections, were documented for the healthy donors during the collection period. Time-dependent variance in a beta-binomial model of T-cell clone differential abundance was calibrated using healthy-donor blood repertoires as a training cohort. The training cohort included around 10 healthy donors, of whom 3 were female and 7 were male. An age range of about 29 to 65 years, with an average of about 45 years, was recorded for the donors. Whole blood, obtained from a commercial supplier, was collected from each healthy donor at three time points spaced approximately two weeks apart. For immunosequencing, genomic DNA was extracted from unsorted whole blood. TCRbeta CDR3 regions were profiled with the immunoSEQ Assay using bias-controlled multiplex PCR amplification of genomic DNA. In the source study's methods: To quantify the absolute abundance of each unique TCRbeta CDR3 region, the sequences were collapsed and filtered. Differential abundance was tested with two models: a binomial (Fisher-equivalent) model and a beta-binomial model that adds time-dependent variance fitted from healthy donors. Clones with fewer than 5 combined templates were excluded, and clones with Benjamini-Hochberg FDR below 0.01 were called differentially abundant. Using the form v = (b*log(k)+a)^2, the beta-binomial variance was modeled as a function of the total template count across the two samples. This is the immuneACCESS table as TCRdb keeps it, with only in-frame sequences that have V and J called. A part of the clones is gone; compared with another copy, unresolved V genes explain less than half, and the rest is unexplained. V, J and clone size derive from that table, while D and trimming were established from the DNA sequence. The sample has 60,000 to 80,000 clones on record, roughly 90% of them singletons. Over 2.5% of the sample rests with the top ten.

Concerning this clone: There is no known antigen for this receptor. There are no base qualities to consult, and no much larger clone falls within one base.

The CDR3 contains 14 residues, cysteine and phenylalanine counted. Only the CDR3 part of the read is kept: 42 bases, read in frame from the first base. At the junction V is shortened by 4 bases and J by 1 base, with 11 bases in between. CDR1 and CDR2, looked up from the germline V gene, are SGDLS and YYNGEE. Material: blood. Rearrangement joined TRBV9 to TRBJ2-5; TRBD2 might be the D gene, on 5 matching bases. The receptor was isolated from a person aged 18 to 75 in good health. The sequence in DNA is TGTGCCAGCAGCCCAAGCGGAGCCCAAGAGACCCAGTACTTC. The resulting protein is CASSPSGAQETQYF.